These 23 T cell receptor beta chains originate from one sample sequenced in a study of blood T cell repertoires in COVID-19. Produced via immunoSEQ multiplex PCR; TCRdb's table is partial and in-frame only. In the table there are 200,000 to 300,000 clones, roughly nine tenths of which are singletons. Sequenced input: PBMCs or T cells enriched from blood (not recorded which). These receptors originate from a woman in her twenties or thirties with acute COVID-19.

The chain is built from TRBV4-1 and TRBJ2-5, with TRBD2 as a possible D gene (6 bases). Trimming cost V 1 base and J 4 bases, with 13 bases left between them. In germline, CDR1 is MGHRA, CDR2 YSYEKL. The CDR3 runs to 15 residues. The DNA for the CDR3 is TGCGCCAGCAGCCAAGCGGCGGGGTGGAGAGAGACCCAGTACTTC. It translates to CASSQAAGWRETQYF.

CDR3 nucleotides: TGCGCCAGCAGCCAAGAGGGCGAAGCTGAAGCTTTCTTT. Encoded protein: CASSQEGEAEAFF. This chain links TRBV4-1 with TRBJ1-1; D uncertain. The germline V and J ends were trimmed by 0 bases and 6 bases, with 8 bases remaining between them. This CDR3 region has 13 residues. CDR1 and CDR2 (germline): MGHRA, YSYEKL.

The chain carries TRBV23-1 and TRBJ1-1; the D gene is possibly TRBD1 (5 bases). TRBV23-1 qualifies as an ORF whose function is uncertain. This CDR3 has 16 amino acids. Trimming shortened V by 11 bases and J by 0 bases, and 22 bases separated the two germline ends. The CDR3 DNA reads TGCGCCGGGGCGGGGGAACCTTACGTTATGAACACTGAAGCTTTCTTT. Amino acids: CAGAGEPYVMNTEAFF.

This sequence joins TRBV2 and TRBJ1-3, with TRBD1 identical over 10 bases. This CDR3 comprises 15 residues. Trimming at V came to 5 bases and at J to 5 bases, leaving 6 bases not matched to a gene. CDR1 is SNHLY and CDR2 is FYNNEI in the germline V gene. The DNA of the CDR3 is TGTGCCAGCAGTACCGACAGGGGGCCGAGAAACACCATATATTTT. Amino acid sequence: CASSTDRGPRNTIYF.

The chain carries TRBV3-1 (or the pseudogene TRBV3-2) and TRBJ2-2; D unclear. Germline V lookup: CDR1 LGHDT, CDR2 YNNKEL (reference sequence). There are 13 residues in the CDR3. The V gene lost 1 base and the J gene lost 4 bases, with 4 bases spanning the gap. The CDR3 coding sequence is TGTGCCAGCAGCCAAGGGAGCACCGGGGAGCTGTTTTTT. Amino acids: CASSQGSTGELFF.

This clone has a single count. The V call is TRBV25-1, the J call TRBJ1-2, with D uncertain. The V gene lost 1 base and the J gene lost 4 bases, with 10 bases spanning the gap. The CDR3 is 14 residues long. CDR1 is MGHDK, CDR2 SYGVNS, per germline. The CDR3 DNA reads TGTGCCAGCAGTGAATTCGTACAGTCCTATGGCTACACCTTC. Protein: CASSEFVQSYGYTF.

The CDR3 is CSVEGAGAINYGYTF. The CDR3 region has the DNA TGCAGCGTTGAAGGGGCAGGGGCTATTAACTATGGCTACACCTTC. The chain carries TRBV29-1 and TRBJ1-2, with D perhaps matching TRBD1 (6 bases). The CDR3 runs to 15 residues. Germline-derived CDR1 and CDR2 are SQVTM and ANQGSEA. The V gene lost 1 base and the J gene lost 1 base, with 13 bases spanning the gap.

This clone was picked up a small number of times. V gene TRBV7-9 combines with J gene TRBJ2-2; D gene uncertain. This CDR3 region has 15 residues. Germline loops: CDR1 SEHNR, CDR2 FQNEAQ (reference sequence). Trimming cost V 5 bases and J 1 base, with 11 bases left between them. The CDR3 region is CASSLTPRNTGELFF. The DNA of the CDR3 is TGTGCCAGCAGCCTTACACCCAGGAACACCGGGGAGCTGTTTTTT.

The CDR3 sequence is CASSYLREQYF. The DNA of the CDR3 is TGTGCCAGCAGTTACTTGAGGGAGCAGTACTTC. V is TRBV6-2 or TRBV6-3 and J is TRBJ2-7, with D uncertain. This CDR3 spans 11 amino acids. CDR1 and CDR2 (germline): MNHEY, SVGEGT. V lost 1 base and J lost 7, with 5 bases in between.

The V gene is TRBV24-1, the J gene TRBJ1-1; D is possibly TRBD1 (6 bases). CDR1 and CDR2 from the germline V gene are KGHDR and SFDVKD. This CDR3 has 18 amino acids. With 4 bases removed from V and 1 base from J, the gap between germline ends came to 21 bases. The CDR3 reads CATSDPPGTSGGNTEAFF. As DNA, the CDR3 is TGTGCCACCAGTGACCCGCCAGGGACAAGTGGGGGGAACACTGAAGCTTTCTTT.

J is TRBJ2-6 and V is TRBV4-3; possibly TRBD1 for D (5 bases). The CDR3 sequence is 15 residues long. Trimming pared 1 base from V and 2 bases from J, leaving 6 bases between. Germline V gene lookup returns CDR1 LGHNA and CDR2 YSLEER. The CDR3 sequence: CASSQGQPGANVLTF. In nucleotides, the CDR3 is TGCGCCAGCAGCCAAGGACAGCCTGGGGCCAACGTCCTGACTTTC.

The chain is built from TRBV7-8 and TRBJ2-1; the D gene is possibly TRBD2 (6 bases). V was clipped by 6 bases and J by 1 base, with 16 bases between them. The CDR3 totals 16 residues. Germline-derived CDR1 and CDR2 are SGHVS and FQNEAQ. The CDR3 coding sequence is TGTGCCAGCAGAGTTCGGGCGGGGATTTCCTACAATGAGCAGTTCTTC. Protein product: CASRVRAGISYNEQFF.

The chain carries TRBV4-1 and TRBJ2-5; 10 bases match TRBD2. The CDR3 is 16 amino acids. Germline V gene sequence: CDR1 MGHRA, CDR2 YSYEKL. Trimming removed 8 bases from V and 5 bases from J; junction bases left unmatched: 14. CDR3 in amino acids: CASARGLAGAGETQYF. In DNA form, the CDR3 reads TGCGCCAGCGCGAGAGGTCTAGCGGGGGCCGGGGAGACCCAGTACTTC.

The CDR3 is CASSVGQGVTYEQYF. Here the CDR3 DNA reads TGTGCCAGCTCTGTGGGACAGGGCGTTACCTACGAGCAGTACTTC. The chain couples TRBV18 to TRBJ2-7; TRBD1 matches 9 bases. The CDR3 is 15 residues long. Trimming at V came to 6 bases and at J to 2 bases, leaving 8 bases not matched to a gene. Germline CDR1 KGHSH, CDR2 LQKENI.

Here the CDR3 DNA reads TGTGCCAGCAGTGATCGGGGAGACTATGGCTACACCTTC. It specifies CASSDRGDYGYTF. V gene TRBV28 combines with J gene TRBJ1-2; D gene unclear. The CDR3 contains 13 residues. Between the trimmed V and J ends, which lost 5 bases and 3 bases, there was a span of 10 bases. CDR1 is MDHEN, CDR2 SYDVKM, per germline.

In this sample, this clone turned up a few times. The J gene is TRBJ2-3, the V gene TRBV7-9; 8 bases line up with TRBD2. The CDR3 is 15 residues long. CDR1 and CDR2 (germline): SEHNR, FQNEAQ (reference sequence). The V and J ends lost 5 bases and 5 bases, in that order; junction bases with no gene match: 9. Here the CDR3 DNA reads TGTGCCAGCAGCCTCCAGACTAGCGTGAAAGATACGCAGTATTTT. Translated: CASSLQTSVKDTQYF.

CDR3 sequence (DNA): TGTGCCAGCAGCCAACTCGTGCTCGGCACTGAAGCTTTCTTT. Protein product: CASSQLVLGTEAFF. The V gene is TRBV11-2, the J gene TRBJ1-1; no reliable D call. The V end was cut by 5 bases, the J end by 4 bases, with 14 bases between. The CDR3 consists of 14 residues. Germline V gives CDR1 SGHAT, CDR2 FQNNGV. Supplemented by reference TRBV11-2 and TRBJ1-1, the full variable domain reads EAGVAQSPRYKIIEKRQSVAFWCNPISGHATLYWYQQILGQGPKLLIQFQNNGVVDDSQLPKDRFSAERLKGVDSTLKIQPAKLEDSAVYLCASSQLVLGTEAFFGQGTRLTVV.

V is TRBV11-2 and J is TRBJ2-5; 7 bases line up with TRBD2. Germline V gene lookup returns CDR1 SGHAT and CDR2 FQNNGV. The CDR3 covers 14 residues. Trimming cost V 4 bases and J 2 bases; bases outside gene matches: 4. The CDR3: CASSSGTTQETQYF. As DNA, the CDR3 is TGTGCCAGCAGCTCCGGGACTACACAAGAGACCCAGTACTTC.

The V call is TRBV11-1, the J call TRBJ1-2; TRBD1 is a possible D gene (6 bases). The V end was cut by 7 bases, the J end by 6 bases, with 15 bases between. The CDR3 sequence is 13 residues long. The germline gives CDR1 SGHAT, CDR2 FQDESV (reference sequence). The CDR3: CASTATGSNGYTF. The CDR3 region has the DNA TGTGCCAGCACCGCTACAGGGTCCAATGGCTACACCTTC.

J is TRBJ1-4 and V is TRBV18; tentative D call: TRBD1 (6 bases). The CDR3 is 13 residues long. Trimming removed 2 bases at V and 12 bases at J, with 13 bases between. Germline V gives CDR1 KGHSH, CDR2 LQKENI. DNA of the CDR3: TGTGCCAGCTCACCAATTAGTCCAGGGGAACTGTTTTTT. This gives the protein CASSPISPGELFF.

This chain links TRBV27 with TRBJ2-2, with D perhaps TRBD2 (6 bases). CDR3 length equals 16 residues. V was shortened by 8 bases and J by 6 bases, with 22 bases between the two germline ends. Germline values: CDR1 MNHEY, CDR2 SMNVEV (reference sequence). CDR3 nucleotide sequence: TGTGCCAGCCGCTGGATGGGCCAGGGCGGGGCCGGGGAGCTGTTTTTT. Amino acids: CASRWMGQGGAGELFF.

The rearrangement links TRBV6-5 to TRBJ2-2; 8 positions match TRBD2. V was pared by 2 bases and J by 5 bases, with 4 bases of the junction left unmatched. The CDR3 loop spans 15 amino acids. CDR1 is MNHEY, CDR2 SVGAGI, per germline. The CDR3 sequence: CASSYPGGSTGELFF. For the CDR3, the DNA is TGTGCCAGCAGTTACCCGGGGGGGAGTACCGGGGAGCTGTTTTTT.

The chain recombines TRBV12-5 with TRBJ1-2; 9 nucleotides match TRBD1. CDR3 length equals 15 residues. The junction had 3 bases not matched to a gene; V was cut back by 2 bases and J by 2 bases. CDR1 and CDR2 from the germline V gene are LGHNT and FRNRAP. The CDR3 region is CASGLPQGANYGYTF. Here the CDR3 DNA reads TGTGCTAGTGGTTTGCCACAGGGGGCCAACTATGGCTACACCTTC.